This T cell receptor beta chain derives from a study of T cells in Graves' hyperthyroidism and ophthalmopathy. The wider study: Peripheral blood was secured at the point of initial diagnosis, before any treatment.

V lost 3 bases and J lost 2, with 15 bases in between. Germline-derived CDR1 and CDR2 are SNHLY and FYNNEI. The CDR3 consists of 16 residues. Amplification of TCR beta CDR3 regions used RNA as the template. The study used the HTBI primer set for a first-round RT-PCR of the TCR CDR3. TCRdb independently ran MiXCR on the multiplex PCR reads; one entry per CDR3 protein. Of 300,000 to 400,000 distinct CDR3 sequences in the sample, 21% were seen once. The TCR originated in a woman between 45 and 60 years old with Graves' hyperthyroidism. Sample: blood. The rearrangement links TRBV2 to TRBJ2-3; perhaps D is TRBD1 or TRBD2 (5 bases each). The CDR3 loop is CASSDWDPGDTDTQYF. CDR3 in DNA: TGTGCCAGCAGTGATTGGGACCCCGGGGACACAGATACGCAGTATTTT.